The source of this TCR beta chain is a study of graft-versus-host responses after intestinal transplantation. Regarding the study as a whole: Recipient bone marrow held GvH clones, some seen earlier in ileum or blood.

This table comes from immunoSEQ multiplex PCR, and its TCRdb copy is limited to in-frame clones, with some not included. Of more than 20,000 clones in the sample, approximately 82% were seen once. Of note for this clone: The target antigen is unknown.

The CDR3 is 17 amino acids. V lost 5 bases, J lost 6 bases, and 12 bases stayed unmatched. CDR1 is LNHNV, CDR2 YYDKDF, per germline (reference sequence). The source material was PBMCs, sampled 28 days after intestinal transplant. This chain joins TRBV15 and TRBJ2-7; 14 bases map to TRBD2. The source of this sequence is a human patient who received an intestinal transplant, so some T cells may come from the graft donor. The CDR3 sequence: CATSLSSGTSGGLEQYF. Here the CDR3 DNA reads TGTGCCACCAGCCTGTCTTCCGGGACTAGCGGGGGCCTCGAGCAGTACTTC.